This T cell receptor beta chain was captured by sequencing in a study of T cell responses to AZD1222 COVID-19 vaccine. Some clones are missing from TCRdb's copy, which holds only in-frame ones; the method was immunoSEQ multiplex PCR. Of about 130,000 clones listed, about nine tenths were seen once; the top ten hold roughly 1.5%. V lost 1 base and J 4 bases, leaving 13 bases between the germline ends. CDR1 is SGHTA, CDR2 FQGNSA, per germline. The CDR3 is made up of 15 amino acids. Remarks on this clone: The target antigen is unknown.

Study outcomes and limitations: Reports say nearly half of spike-specific TCRs go after unmutated variant regions. Spike-wide coverage was observed for vaccine-associated CD4 TCRs, with dominant responses at 160-218 and 743-854. Spike-specific TCR breadth and depth went up after people got two AZD1222 doses. At baseline, just a handful of AZD1222 recipients tested seropositive.

The TCR comes from an adult in good health. The genes are TRBV7-2 and TRBJ1-1; a weak D match, TRBD1 (5 bases). The material was peripheral blood, obtained on day 0 of AZD1222 vaccination. As DNA, the CDR3 is TGTGCCAGCAGCTTAGGGGCAGGGTGGAGCACTGAAGCTTTCTTT. Translation gives CASSLGAGWSTEAFF.